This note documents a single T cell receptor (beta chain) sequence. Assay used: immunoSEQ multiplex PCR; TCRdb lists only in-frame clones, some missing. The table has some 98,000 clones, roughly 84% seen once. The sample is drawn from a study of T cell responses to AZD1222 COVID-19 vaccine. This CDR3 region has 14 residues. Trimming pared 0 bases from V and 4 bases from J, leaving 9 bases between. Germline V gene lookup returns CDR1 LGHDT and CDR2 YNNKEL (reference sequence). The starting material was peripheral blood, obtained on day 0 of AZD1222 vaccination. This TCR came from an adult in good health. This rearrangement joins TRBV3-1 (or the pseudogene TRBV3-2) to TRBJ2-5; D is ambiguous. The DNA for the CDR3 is TGTGCCAGCAGCCAAGAAAGGTTTTTAGAGACCCAGTACTTC. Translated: CASSQERFLETQYF.